The present T cell receptor beta chain was sequenced within a study of blood T cell repertoires in COVID-19. Background on the study: Samples of COVID-19 (acute and convalescent) were obtained from the United States, Italy and Spain.

Original analysis: Estimates of nucleated cell counts were drawn from the amplification of reference gene primers. Profiling relied on immunoSEQ multiplex PCR, and the TCRdb table lists in-frame clones only, not all of them. That table gives V, J and clone size, and the DNA gave D and trimming. The sample has 180,000 or so clones; around four fifths are singletons. This sequence was found in a middle-aged woman with COVID-19, enrolled during active disease. The source material was peripheral blood.

The CDR3 here is CATDAGTTYEQYF. For the CDR3, the DNA is TGTGCCACCGACGCCGGGACTACCTACGAGCAGTACTTC. The chain employs TRBV28 and TRBJ2-7; 7 bases are shared with TRBD2. The J segment lost 2 bases and the V segment lost 10 bases, leaving 8 bases of the junction unmatched. This CDR3 contains 13 residues. The germline V gene has CDR1 MDHEN and CDR2 SYDVKM.